The TCR beta chain under discussion was sequenced for a study of T cells in Graves' hyperthyroidism and ophthalmopathy. There were TCR beta CDR3 regions amplified from RNA transcripts. With the HTBI primer set, the TCR CDR3 went through a first round of RT-PCR. TCRdb called the multiplex PCR reads again in MiXCR, with one record for every CDR3 protein. The top ten hold under 7.5% of the sample, which has roughly 630,000 distinct CDR3 sequences, 15% to 18% seen once. V dropped 1 base and J dropped 2; count of bases not matched to a gene: 7. The CDR3 loop spans 15 amino acids. CDR1 and CDR2 (germline): SQVTM, ANQGSEA. Clinical symptoms, serum thyroxine, TRAb, thyroid ultrasound and orbital computed tomography established diagnosis.

The source is a woman aged 30 to 39 with Graves' hyperthyroidism. The chain uses TRBV29-1 and TRBJ2-7; 8 bases are shared with TRBD1. The source material was blood. This CDR3 reads CSVEAGNRGTYEQYF. In DNA form, the CDR3 reads TGCAGCGTTGAAGCGGGGAACAGGGGGACCTACGAGCAGTACTTC.